Listed below are T cell receptor beta chains from one sample, sequenced in a study of blood T cells in healthy people across ages. TCRdb itself ran the 5' RACE reads through MiXCR, one entry per CDR3 protein. The sample has about 580,000 distinct CDR3 sequences, about 45% seen once. The sequenced sample was blood. The source is an elderly man in good health. CDR3s include the opening cysteine and the closing phenylalanine or tryptophan. Fields, in order: CDR3 protein, CDR3 DNA, clone size, V gene, D gene, J gene. D genes are given only for firm matches. Size is stated for part of the rows, as once, few or many counts, or as a class when the clone is expanded.

CARGGGDTDTQYF TGTGCCAGGGGAGGGGGGGATACAGATACGCAGTATTTT - TRBV2 - TRBJ2-3
CASSSPPSGADNEQFF TGTGCCAGCAGCTCCCCCCCTAGCGGGGCCGACAATGAGCAGTTCTTC few TRBV6-2/TRBV6-3 TRBD2 TRBJ2-1
CASRTYRQGSNEKLFF TGTGCCAGCAGAACCTACAGACAGGGGTCTAATGAAAAACTGTTTTTT many TRBV6-5 TRBD1 TRBJ1-4
CASSQLGGEEQYF TGCGCCAGCAGCCAATTAGGGGGGGAAGAGCAGTACTTC few TRBV4-3 - TRBJ2-7
CASSYGAAGKWNTEAFF TGTGCCAGCAGTTACGGGGCAGCAGGGAAATGGAACACTGAAGCTTTCTTT - TRBV6-2/TRBV6-3 - TRBJ1-1
CASSRDRDDSPLHF TGTGCCAGCTCACGGGACAGGGACGATTCACCCCTCCACTTT - TRBV18 TRBD1 TRBJ1-6
CASSLDGGSGEQYF TGTGCCAGCAGCTTAGATGGTGGCAGCGGGGAGCAGTACTTC - TRBV7-9 TRBD2 TRBJ2-5
CASGGQGRTQYF TGTGCCAGCGGTGGGCAGGGAAGGACCCAGTACTTC many TRBV6-5 - TRBJ2-5
CASSTGTSYTDTQYF TGTGCCAGCAGCACCGGGACAAGTTACACAGATACGCAGTATTTT few TRBV12-3/TRBV12-4 - TRBJ2-3
CASSFGTSGRGVGETQYF TGTGCCAGCAGCTTTGGGACTAGCGGGAGAGGCGTGGGAGAGACCCAGTACTTC - TRBV7-2 TRBD2 TRBJ2-5
CASNGLNQETQYF TGTGCCAGCAATGGACTGAACCAAGAGACCCAGTACTTC - TRBV28 - TRBJ2-5
CASSYSDNEQFF TGTGCCAGCAGTTACTCCGACAATGAGCAGTTCTTC many TRBV6-6 - TRBJ2-1
CASSQDYLAEYVQRKGQFF TGTGCCAGCAGCCAAGATTATTTAGCTGAGTACGTCCAAAGGAAGGGGCAGTTCTTC once TRBV3-1 - TRBJ2-1
CASTPRFDPSNQPQHF TGTGCCAGCACCCCCAGGTTTGACCCTAGCAATCAGCCCCAGCATTTT once TRBV27 - TRBJ1-5
CASRAGTGSDTQYF TGCGCCAGCAGGGCCGGGACAGGGTCAGATACGCAGTATTTT - TRBV5-1 TRBD1 TRBJ2-3
CAWARVAYNEQFF TGTGCCTGGGCACGAGTGGCTTACAATGAGCAGTTCTTC few TRBV30 - TRBJ2-1
CAGSRSGTGRDEQYF TGTGCCGGCAGTCGTTCCGGGACAGGGCGCGACGAGCAGTACTTC once TRBV6-2/TRBV6-3 TRBD1 TRBJ2-7
CASSEDRTGGVYGYTF TGTGCCAGCAGTGAAGACAGGACAGGGGGCGTCTATGGCTACACCTTC - TRBV2 TRBD1 TRBJ1-2
CASSQDPRGGGLTWDTQYF TGTGCCAGCAGCCAAGATCCGCGGGGCGGGGGGCTTACCTGGGATACGCAGTATTTT - TRBV7-2 TRBD2 TRBJ2-3
CASSLRTVPFF TGTGCCAGCAGTCTGCGGACGGTTCCTTTCTTT - TRBV25-1 - TRBJ1-1
CASSFPDSGASGANVLTF TGTGCCAGCAGCTTCCCAGACTCTGGAGCGTCTGGGGCCAACGTCCTGACTTTC - TRBV7-9 - TRBJ2-6
CAWDRDRESSYEQYF TGTGCCTGGGACCGGGACAGGGAATCCTCCTACGAGCAGTACTTC - TRBV30 TRBD1 TRBJ2-7
CASSFDRVGNEQYF TGTGCCAGCAGCTTCGACAGGGTTGGTAACGAGCAGTACTTC few TRBV11-2 TRBD1 TRBJ2-7
CSAKTGAAGLQQYF TGCAGTGCCAAGACGGGGGCAGCGGGGCTGCAGCAGTACTTC few TRBV20-1 - TRBJ2-7
CASRQGRDGETQYF TGTGCCAGCAGACAAGGGAGGGATGGAGAGACCCAGTACTTC few TRBV7-2 TRBD2 TRBJ2-5
CASSPPMREREQYF TGTGCCAGCTCACCACCGATGAGGGAGCGAGAGCAGTACTTC - TRBV18 - TRBJ2-4
CASSLRPPTGGDEQYF TGTGCCAGCAGCTTACGGCCTCCGACAGGGGGAGACGAGCAGTACTTC few TRBV7-2 TRBD1 TRBJ2-7
CASSYLQGGGYTF TGTGCCAGCAGTTACCTACAGGGGGGAGGCTACACCTTC many TRBV6-6 TRBD1 TRBJ1-2
CASSQGSVGELFF TGTGCCAGCAGCCAAGGGAGTGTCGGGGAGCTGTTTTTT - TRBV3-1 - TRBJ2-2
CASRRPGQGVGKQPQHF TGTGCCAGCAGACGACCGGGACAGGGTGTAGGTAAACAGCCCCAGCATTTT - TRBV28 TRBD1 TRBJ1-5
CASSPAGGRSRTDTQYF TGTGCCAGCAGCCCAGCCGGCGGGAGAAGCCGCACAGATACGCAGTATTTT - TRBV7-9 TRBD2 TRBJ2-3
CASSVTGGNEQFF TGTGCCAGCAGCGTAACAGGGGGCAATGAGCAGTTCTTC - TRBV7-3 TRBD1 TRBJ2-1
CASRDTENEKLFF TGCGCCAGCCGGGACACCGAGAATGAAAAACTGTTTTTT few TRBV5-1 - TRBJ1-4
CASRDSNQPRHF TGTGCCAGCAGGGATAGCAATCAGCCCCGGCATTTT - TRBV6-2/TRBV6-3 - TRBJ1-5
CASSAGLARYEQYF TGTGCCAGCAGCGCGGGACTAGCGAGGTACGAGCAGTACTTC - TRBV7-2 TRBD2 TRBJ2-7
CASSQGLVTGELFF TGCGCCAGCAGCCAGGGACTTGTCACCGGGGAGCTGTTTTTT - TRBV5-1 - TRBJ2-2
CASTAYGRQAVQETQYF TGTGCCAGCACCGCCTACGGGAGGCAGGCGGTACAAGAGACCCAGTACTTC - TRBV12-3/TRBV12-4 TRBD2 TRBJ2-5
CASSLVRRLLGGAYNEQFF TGTGCCAGCAGCTTAGTAAGAAGACTCCTGGGGGGCGCCTACAATGAGCAGTTCTTC many TRBV6-6 - TRBJ2-1
CASSTGQLTSYEQYF TGTGCCAGCTCGACGGGACAGTTAACTTCCTACGAGCAGTACTTC - TRBV18 TRBD1 TRBJ2-7
CASSRNPTGSSYEQYF TGTGCCAGCAGCCGTAACCCGACAGGGAGCTCCTACGAGCAGTACTTC few TRBV5-5 TRBD1 TRBJ2-7
CASSLRGVETQYF TGTGCCAGCAGTTTGAGGGGTGTGGAGACCCAGTACTTC - TRBV12-3/TRBV12-4 - TRBJ2-5
CARTGITYEQYF TGTGCCAGGACGGGCATTACCTACGAGCAGTACTTC many TRBV6-5 - TRBJ2-7
CASSFSHTRGYTF TGTGCCAGCAGTTTCTCACACACCCGTGGCTACACCTTC few TRBV28 - TRBJ1-2
CSASHSGGQETQYF TGCAGTGCATCCCATAGCGGGGGCCAAGAGACCCAGTACTTC few TRBV20-1 TRBD2 TRBJ2-5
CASRVILNTEAFF TGTGCCAGCAGAGTCATATTGAACACTGAAGCTTTCTTT once TRBV12-3/TRBV12-4 - TRBJ1-1
CASSNMDTQYF TGTGCCAGCAGCAACATGGATACGCAGTATTTT - TRBV21-1 - TRBJ2-3
CASSYSYGNTEAFF TGTGCCAGCAGTTACTCATACGGGAACACTGAAGCTTTCTTT - TRBV6-6 - TRBJ1-1
CASSLTVGGSYEQYF TGTGCCAGCAGCCTGACTGTGGGCGGCTCCTACGAGCAGTACTTC once TRBV11-1 - TRBJ2-7
CASSEREGVTSYNEQFF TGCGCCAGCAGTGAGCGGGAAGGTGTAACCTCCTACAATGAGCAGTTCTTC - TRBV4-1 TRBD2 TRBJ2-1
CSARGSGTAVSYEQYF TGCAGTGCTAGGGGTTCCGGGACAGCCGTTTCATACGAGCAGTACTTC - TRBV20-1 TRBD1 TRBJ2-7
CASSQDPGAGSYGYTF TGCGCCAGCAGCCAAGATCCGGGGGCGGGTTCCTATGGCTACACCTTC - TRBV4-1 - TRBJ1-2
CSATGTGNTEAFF TGCAGTGCTACCGGGACAGGGAACACTGAGGCTTTCTTT few TRBV20-1 TRBD1 TRBJ1-1
CATSSGPYYNEQFF TGTGCCACCAGCTCCGGGCCCTACTACAATGAGCAGTTCTTC - TRBV24-1 - TRBJ2-1
CASSAGTSIDEQFF TGTGCCAGCAGCGCCGGGACCTCTATCGATGAGCAGTTCTTC - TRBV9 - TRBJ2-1
CASSSTYSNQPQHF TGTGCCAGCAGCTCGACATATAGCAATCAGCCCCAGCATTTT few TRBV6-5 - TRBJ1-5
CATSDRPSGRAIGEQYF TGTGCCACCAGTGATAGACCTAGCGGGAGGGCCATTGGCGAGCAGTACTTC - TRBV24-1 TRBD2 TRBJ2-7
CSGKGGSAYNEQFF TGCAGTGGTAAAGGCGGGAGTGCCTACAATGAGCAGTTCTTC - TRBV20-1 TRBD2 TRBJ2-1
CASSSPKQGFNYGYTF TGTGCCAGCAGCTCCCCTAAACAGGGATTTAACTATGGCTACACCTTC - TRBV5-6 - TRBJ1-2